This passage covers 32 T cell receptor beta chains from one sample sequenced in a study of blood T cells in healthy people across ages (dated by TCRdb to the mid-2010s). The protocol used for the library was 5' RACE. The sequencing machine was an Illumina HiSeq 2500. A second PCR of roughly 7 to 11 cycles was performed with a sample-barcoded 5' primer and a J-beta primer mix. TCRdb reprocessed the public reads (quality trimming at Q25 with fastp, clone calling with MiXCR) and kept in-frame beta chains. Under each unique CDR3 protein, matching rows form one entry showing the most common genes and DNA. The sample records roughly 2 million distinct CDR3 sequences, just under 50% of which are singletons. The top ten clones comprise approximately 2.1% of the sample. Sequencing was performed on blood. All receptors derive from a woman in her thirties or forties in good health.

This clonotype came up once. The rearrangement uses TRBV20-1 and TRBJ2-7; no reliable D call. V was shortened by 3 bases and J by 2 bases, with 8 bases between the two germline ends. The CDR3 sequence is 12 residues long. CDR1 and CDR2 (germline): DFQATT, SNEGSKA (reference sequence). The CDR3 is CSASNSPYEQYF. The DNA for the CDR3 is TGCAGTGCTAGTAACAGCCCCTACGAGCAGTACTTC.

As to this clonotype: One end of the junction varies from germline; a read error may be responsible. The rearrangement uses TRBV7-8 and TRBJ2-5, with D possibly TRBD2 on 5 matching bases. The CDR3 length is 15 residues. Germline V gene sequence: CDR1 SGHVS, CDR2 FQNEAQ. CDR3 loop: CAGSFLGLKQETQYF. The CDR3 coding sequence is TGTGCCGGCAGCTTCCTTGGACTTAAACAAGAGACCCAGTACTTC.

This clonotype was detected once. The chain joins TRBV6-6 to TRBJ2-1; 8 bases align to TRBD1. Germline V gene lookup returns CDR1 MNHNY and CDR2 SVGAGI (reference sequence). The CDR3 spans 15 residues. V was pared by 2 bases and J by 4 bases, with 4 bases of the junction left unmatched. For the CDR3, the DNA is TGTGCCAGCAGTTACGAGGGACAGGCATACAATGAGCAGTTCTTC. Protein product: CASSYEGQAYNEQFF.

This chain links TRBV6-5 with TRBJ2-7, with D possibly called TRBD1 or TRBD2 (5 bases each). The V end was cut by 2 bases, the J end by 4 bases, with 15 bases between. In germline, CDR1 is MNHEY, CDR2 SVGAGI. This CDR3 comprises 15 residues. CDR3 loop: CASSYTQGEGYEQYF. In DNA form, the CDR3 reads TGTGCCAGCAGTTACACCCAGGGAGAAGGGTACGAGCAGTACTTC.

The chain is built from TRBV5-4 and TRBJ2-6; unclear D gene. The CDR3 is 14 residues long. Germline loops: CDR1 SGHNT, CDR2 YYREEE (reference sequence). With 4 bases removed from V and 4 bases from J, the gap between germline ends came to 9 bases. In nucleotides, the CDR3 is TGTGCCAGCAGCATCCAGGCCGGGGCCAACGTCCTGACTTTC. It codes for CASSIQAGANVLTF. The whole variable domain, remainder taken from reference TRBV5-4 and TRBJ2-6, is ETGVTQSPTHLIKTRGQQVTLRCSSQSGHNTVSWYQQALGQGPQFIFQYYREEENGRGNFPPRFSGLQFPNYSSELNVNALELDDSALYLCASSIQAGANVLTFGAGSRLTVL.

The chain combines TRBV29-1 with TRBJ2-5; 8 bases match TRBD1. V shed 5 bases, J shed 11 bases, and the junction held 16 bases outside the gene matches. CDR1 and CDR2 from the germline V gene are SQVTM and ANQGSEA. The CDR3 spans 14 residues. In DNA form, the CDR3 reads TGCAGCGTTAAGGGTACGGACAGGGACAATGAGCAGTACTTC. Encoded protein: CSVKGTDRDNEQYF.

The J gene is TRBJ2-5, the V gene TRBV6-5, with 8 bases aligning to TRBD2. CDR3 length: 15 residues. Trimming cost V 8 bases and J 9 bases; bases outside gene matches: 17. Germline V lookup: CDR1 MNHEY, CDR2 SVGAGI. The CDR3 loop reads CASRNPRAGGMAQYF. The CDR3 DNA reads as TGTGCCAGCCGTAATCCCAGGGCGGGAGGAATGGCCCAGTACTTC.

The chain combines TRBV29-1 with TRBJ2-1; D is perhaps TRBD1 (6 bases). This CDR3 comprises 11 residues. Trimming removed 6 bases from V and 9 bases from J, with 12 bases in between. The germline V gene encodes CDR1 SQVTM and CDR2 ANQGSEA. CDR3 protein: CSVAQGSEQFF. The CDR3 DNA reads TGCAGCGTCGCACAGGGTAGTGAGCAGTTCTTC.

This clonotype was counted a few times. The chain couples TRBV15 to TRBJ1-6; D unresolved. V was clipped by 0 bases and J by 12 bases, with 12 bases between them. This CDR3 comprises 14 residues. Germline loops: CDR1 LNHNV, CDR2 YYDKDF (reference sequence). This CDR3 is CATSRDVEPEPLHF. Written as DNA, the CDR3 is TGTGCCACCAGCAGAGATGTTGAGCCGGAACCCCTCCACTTT.

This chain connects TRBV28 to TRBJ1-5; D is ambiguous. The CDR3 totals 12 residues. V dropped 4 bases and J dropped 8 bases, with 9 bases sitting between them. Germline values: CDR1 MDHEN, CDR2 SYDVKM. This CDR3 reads CASSWGSEPQHF. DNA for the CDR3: TGTGCCAGCAGTTGGGGTTCTGAGCCCCAGCATTTT. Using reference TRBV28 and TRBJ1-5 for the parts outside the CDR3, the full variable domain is DVKVTQSSRYLVKRTGEKVFLECVQDMDHENMFWYRQDPGLGLRLIYFSYDVKMKEKGDIPEGYSVSREKKERFSLILESASTNQTSMYLCASSWGSEPQHFGDGTRLSIL.

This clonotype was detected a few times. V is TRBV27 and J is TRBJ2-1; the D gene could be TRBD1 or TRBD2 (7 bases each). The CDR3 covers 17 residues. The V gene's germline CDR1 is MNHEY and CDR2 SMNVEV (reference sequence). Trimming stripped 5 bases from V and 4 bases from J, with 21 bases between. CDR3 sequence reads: CASSTSRGGVGYNEQFF. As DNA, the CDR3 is TGTGCCAGCAGTACAAGCAGGGGGGGAGTGGGGTACAATGAGCAGTTCTTC.

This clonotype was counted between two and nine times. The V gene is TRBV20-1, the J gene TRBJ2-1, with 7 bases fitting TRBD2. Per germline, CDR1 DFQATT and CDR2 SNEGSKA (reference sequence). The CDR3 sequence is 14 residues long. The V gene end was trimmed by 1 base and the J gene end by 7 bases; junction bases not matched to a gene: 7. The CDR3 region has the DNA TGCAGTGCTAGAGGAAGCGGGGTATTTAATGAGCAGTTCTTC. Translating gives CSARGSGVFNEQFF.

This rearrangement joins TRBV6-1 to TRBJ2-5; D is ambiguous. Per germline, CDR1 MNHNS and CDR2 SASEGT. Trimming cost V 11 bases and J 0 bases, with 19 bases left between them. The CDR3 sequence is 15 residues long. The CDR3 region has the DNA TGTGCCTGCTCCAGGTTTAGCCGCGACCAAGAGACCCAGTACTTC. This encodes CACSRFSRDQETQYF.

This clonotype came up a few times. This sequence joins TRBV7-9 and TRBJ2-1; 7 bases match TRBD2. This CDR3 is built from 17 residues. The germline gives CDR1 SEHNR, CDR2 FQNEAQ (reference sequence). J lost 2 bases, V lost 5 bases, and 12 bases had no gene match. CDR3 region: CASSQEDGGRTYNEQFF. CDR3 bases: TGTGCCAGCAGCCAAGAGGACGGGGGGAGGACCTACAATGAGCAGTTCTTC. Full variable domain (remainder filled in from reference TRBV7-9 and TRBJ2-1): DTGVSQNPRHKITKRGQNVTFRCDPISEHNRLYWYRQTLGQGPEFLTYFQNEAQLEKSRLLSDRFSAERPKGSFSTLEIQRTEQGDSAMYLCASSQEDGGRTYNEQFFGPGTRLTVL.

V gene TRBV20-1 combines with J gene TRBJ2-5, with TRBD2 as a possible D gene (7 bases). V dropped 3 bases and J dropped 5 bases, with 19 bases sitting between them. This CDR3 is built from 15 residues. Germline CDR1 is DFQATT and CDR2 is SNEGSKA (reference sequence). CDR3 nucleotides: TGCAGTGCTAGTTGGGGGGGCCTTCCCGGGGAGACCCAGTACTTC. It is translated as CSASWGGLPGETQYF.

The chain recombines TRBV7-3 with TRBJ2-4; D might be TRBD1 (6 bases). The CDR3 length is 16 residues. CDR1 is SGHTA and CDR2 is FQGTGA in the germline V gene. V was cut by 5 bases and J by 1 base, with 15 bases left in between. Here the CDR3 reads CASSDGQIVAKNIQYF. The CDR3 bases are TGTGCCAGCAGCGACGGACAGATTGTCGCCAAAAACATTCAGTACTTC.

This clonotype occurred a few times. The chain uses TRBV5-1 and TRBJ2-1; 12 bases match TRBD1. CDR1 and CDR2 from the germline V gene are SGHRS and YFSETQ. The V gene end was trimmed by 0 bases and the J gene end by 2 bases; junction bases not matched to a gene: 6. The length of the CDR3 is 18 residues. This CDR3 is CASSLVAGTGGAYNEQFF. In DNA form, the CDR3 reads TGCGCCAGCAGCTTGGTCGCCGGGACAGGGGGCGCCTACAATGAGCAGTTCTTC.

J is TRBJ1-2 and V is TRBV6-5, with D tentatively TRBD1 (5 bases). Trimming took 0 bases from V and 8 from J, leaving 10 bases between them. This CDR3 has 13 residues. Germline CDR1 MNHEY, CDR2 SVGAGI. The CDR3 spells CASSYSWGRGYTF. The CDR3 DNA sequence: TGTGCCAGCAGTTACTCTTGGGGGAGAGGCTACACCTTC.

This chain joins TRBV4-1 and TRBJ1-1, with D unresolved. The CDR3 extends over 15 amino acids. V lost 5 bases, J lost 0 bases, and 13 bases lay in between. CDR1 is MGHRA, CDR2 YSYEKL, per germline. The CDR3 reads CASSYSGPMNTEAFF. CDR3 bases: TGCGCCAGCAGCTACTCCGGGCCCATGAACACTGAAGCTTTCTTT.

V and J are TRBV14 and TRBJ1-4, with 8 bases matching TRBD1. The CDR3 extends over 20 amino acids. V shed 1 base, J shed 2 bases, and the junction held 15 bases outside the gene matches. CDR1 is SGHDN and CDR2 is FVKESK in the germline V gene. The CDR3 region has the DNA TGTGCCAGCAGCCAAGCGCTCAGGGGGCTCCTGAACCCGACTAATGAAAAACTGTTTTTT. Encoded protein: CASSQALRGLLNPTNEKLFF.

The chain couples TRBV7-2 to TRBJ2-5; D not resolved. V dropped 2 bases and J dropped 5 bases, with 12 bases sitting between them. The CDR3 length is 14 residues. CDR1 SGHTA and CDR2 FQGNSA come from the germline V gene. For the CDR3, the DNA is TGTGCCAGCAGCTTAAACACTCACATGGAGACCCAGTACTTC. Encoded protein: CASSLNTHMETQYF.

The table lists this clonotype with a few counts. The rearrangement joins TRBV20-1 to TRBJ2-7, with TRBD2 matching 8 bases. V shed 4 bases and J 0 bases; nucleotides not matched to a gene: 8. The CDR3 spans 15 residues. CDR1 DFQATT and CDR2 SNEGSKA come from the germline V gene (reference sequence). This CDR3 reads CSANRAGAYSYEQYF. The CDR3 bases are TGCAGTGCTAATCGAGCGGGGGCCTACTCCTACGAGCAGTACTTC.

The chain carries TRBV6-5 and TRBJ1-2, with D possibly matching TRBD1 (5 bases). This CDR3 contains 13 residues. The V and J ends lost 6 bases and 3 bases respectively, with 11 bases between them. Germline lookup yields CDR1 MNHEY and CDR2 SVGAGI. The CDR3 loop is CASSRTGHYGYTF. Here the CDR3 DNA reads TGTGCCAGCAGCCGGACGGGACACTATGGCTACACCTTC.

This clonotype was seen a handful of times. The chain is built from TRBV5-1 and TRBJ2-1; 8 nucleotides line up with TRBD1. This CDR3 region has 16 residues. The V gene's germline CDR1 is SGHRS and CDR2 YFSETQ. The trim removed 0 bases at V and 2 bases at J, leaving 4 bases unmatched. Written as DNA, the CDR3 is TGCGCCAGCAGCTTGGCCAGGGGGCGCGCCTACAATGAGCAGTTCTTC. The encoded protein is CASSLARGRAYNEQFF.

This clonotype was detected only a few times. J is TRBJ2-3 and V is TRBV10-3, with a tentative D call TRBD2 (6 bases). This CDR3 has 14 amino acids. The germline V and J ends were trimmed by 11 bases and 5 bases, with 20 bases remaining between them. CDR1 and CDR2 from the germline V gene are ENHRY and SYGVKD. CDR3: CASAPGGSLDTQYF. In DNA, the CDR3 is TGTGCCTCAGCCCCCGGGGGATCATTAGATACGCAGTATTTT.

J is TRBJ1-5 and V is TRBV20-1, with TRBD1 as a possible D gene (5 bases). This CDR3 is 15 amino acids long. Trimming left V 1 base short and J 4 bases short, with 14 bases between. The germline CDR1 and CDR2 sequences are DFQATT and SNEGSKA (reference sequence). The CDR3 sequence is CSARVRQGGNQPQHF. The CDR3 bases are TGCAGTGCTAGAGTCCGGCAGGGAGGGAATCAGCCCCAGCATTTT.

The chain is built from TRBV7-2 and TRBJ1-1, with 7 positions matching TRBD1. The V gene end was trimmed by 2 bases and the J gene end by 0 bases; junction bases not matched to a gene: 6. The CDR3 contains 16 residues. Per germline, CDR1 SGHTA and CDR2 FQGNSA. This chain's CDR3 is CASSLLDRVMNTEAFF. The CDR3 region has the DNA TGTGCCAGCAGCTTATTAGACAGGGTAATGAACACTGAAGCTTTCTTT.

The CDR3 nucleotides are TGTGCCAGCAGTTATGACCAGGGGGCGCGGAATGAGCAGTTCTTC. The encoded protein is CASSYDQGARNEQFF. The chain joins TRBV6-5 to TRBJ2-1; 8 bases fit TRBD1. The V gene's germline CDR1 is MNHEY and CDR2 SVGAGI. The CDR3 is 15 amino acids. V was pared by 3 bases and J by 7 bases, with 8 bases of the junction left unmatched.

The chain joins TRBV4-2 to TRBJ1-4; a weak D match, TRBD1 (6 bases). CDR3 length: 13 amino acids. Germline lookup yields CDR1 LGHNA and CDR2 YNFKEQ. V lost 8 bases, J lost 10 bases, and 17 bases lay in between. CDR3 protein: CASGDRRLGKLFF. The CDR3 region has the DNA TGTGCCAGCGGAGACAGGCGTTTAGGAAAACTGTTTTTT.

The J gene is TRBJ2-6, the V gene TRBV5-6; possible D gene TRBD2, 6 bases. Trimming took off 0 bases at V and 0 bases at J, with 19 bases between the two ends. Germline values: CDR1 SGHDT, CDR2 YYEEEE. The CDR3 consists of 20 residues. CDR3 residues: CASSLGLGLGLVSGANVLTF. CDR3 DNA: TGTGCCAGCAGCTTGGGTCTCGGTCTGGGACTGGTCTCTGGGGCCAACGTCCTGACTTTC. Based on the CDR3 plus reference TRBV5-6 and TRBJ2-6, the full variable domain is DAGVTQSPTHLIKTRGQQVTLRCSPKSGHDTVSWYQQALGQGPQFIFQYYEEEERQRGNFPDRFSGHQFPNYSSELNVNALLLGDSALYLCASSLGLGLGLVSGANVLTFGAGSRLTVL.

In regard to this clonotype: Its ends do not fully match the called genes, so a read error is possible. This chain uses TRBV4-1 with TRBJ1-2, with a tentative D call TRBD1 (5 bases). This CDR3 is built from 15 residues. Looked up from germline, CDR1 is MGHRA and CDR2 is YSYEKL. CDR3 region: CPSSQGPDSHYGYTF. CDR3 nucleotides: TGCCCCAGCAGCCAAGGCCCAGACAGCCACTATGGCTACACCTTC.

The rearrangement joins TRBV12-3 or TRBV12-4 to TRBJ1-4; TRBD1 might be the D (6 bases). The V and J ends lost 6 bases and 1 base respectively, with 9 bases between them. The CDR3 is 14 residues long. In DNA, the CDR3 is TGTGCCAGCAGATTACAGGGAACTAATGAAAAACTGTTTTTT. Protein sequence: CASRLQGTNEKLFF.